Presented here are 10 T cell receptor beta chains from one specimen sequenced in a study of beta chain features in type 1 diabetes. Expressed TCRB transcripts were sequenced because the isolated RNA had all been reverse transcribed beforehand. The assay was immunoSEQ multiplex PCR, and TCRdb's table has in-frame clones only and misses some. The sample includes about 250,000 clones, 12% to 15% seen only once; the top ten take about 0.03%. The sample taken for sequencing was naive CD4+ T cells from blood. The origin of the receptors is a woman in her thirties or forties in good health.

In its sample, this clone was seen a few times. The J gene is TRBJ1-2, the V gene TRBV5-6; 8 bases map to TRBD1. The CDR3 sequence is 13 residues long. In germline, CDR1 is SGHDT, CDR2 YYEEEE. With 4 bases clipped from V and 8 bases from J, the junction kept 7 bases outside the gene matches. The chain's CDR3 is CASSLRTGHGYTF. CDR3 DNA: TGTGCCAGCAGCCTTCGGACAGGGCACGGCTACACCTTC.

The V and J genes are TRBV6-6 and TRBJ1-2; D remains unclear. The CDR3 contains 13 residues. Germline V gives CDR1 MNHNY, CDR2 SVGAGI (reference sequence). Trimming cost V 5 bases and J 4 bases, with 11 bases left between them. CDR3: CASSTTELYGYTF. As DNA, the CDR3 is TGTGCCAGCAGTACGACGGAGCTCTATGGCTACACCTTC.

The gene calls are TRBV9 and TRBJ2-5; 11 nucleotides line up with TRBD1. V trimming: 3 bases; J trimming: 5 bases; junction bases outside the gene matches: 9. Germline CDR1 reads SGDLS; CDR2 reads YYNGEE. The CDR3 contains 16 residues. The CDR3 sequence is CASSALDRGLWETQYF. For the CDR3, the DNA is TGTGCCAGCAGCGCCTTGGACAGGGGGCTATGGGAGACCCAGTACTTC.

The CDR3 spells CASREWDSTYEQYF. CDR3 in DNA: TGTGCCAGCAGGGAGTGGGACAGCACCTACGAGCAGTACTTC. The chain combines TRBV2 with TRBJ2-7; 7 bases are shared with TRBD1. CDR1 is SNHLY and CDR2 is FYNNEI in the germline V gene. This CDR3 region has 14 residues. V was clipped by 6 bases and J by 2 bases; unmatched bases: 7.

This clone turned up a few times. The chain recombines TRBV4-1 with TRBJ2-7, with TRBD1 matching over 7 bases. CDR1 MGHRA and CDR2 YSYEKL come from the germline V gene. Trimming at V came to 2 bases and at J to 1 base, leaving 11 bases not matched to a gene. The CDR3 spans 17 residues. CDR3 in amino acids: CASSQLHQGTASYEQYF. The CDR3 DNA reads TGCGCCAGCAGCCAACTTCACCAGGGGACAGCGTCCTACGAGCAGTACTTC.

This clone was detected only a few times. The rearrangement uses TRBV5-1 and TRBJ1-6; 10 bases fit TRBD1. The CDR3 is 16 amino acids. Unmatched junction bases numbered 6, after V lost 4 bases and J lost 5 bases. The germline gives CDR1 SGHRS, CDR2 YFSETQ. CDR3 DNA sequence: TGCGCCAGCAGCGGGACAGGGGCACCCGATAATTCACCCCTCCACTTT. Translation: CASSGTGAPDNSPLHF.

This clone came up a few times. V is TRBV9 and J is TRBJ2-3; the D gene is possibly TRBD2 (6 bases). CDR1 is SGDLS, CDR2 YYNGEE, per germline. This CDR3 contains 14 residues. Trimming stripped 7 bases from V and 0 bases from J, with 12 bases between. The CDR3 DNA follows: TGTGCCAGCGGGGGGACCCCAAGCACAGATACGCAGTATTTT. Translating gives CASGGTPSTDTQYF.

This clone was counted only a few times. V gene TRBV5-1 combines with J gene TRBJ2-7, with 7 bases matching TRBD1. With 0 bases clipped from V and 3 bases from J, the junction kept 6 bases outside the gene matches. The CDR3 length is 15 residues. Germline lookup yields CDR1 SGHRS and CDR2 YFSETQ. DNA for the CDR3: TGCGCCAGCAGCTTGGAAGAGGGGGCGAGCTACGAGCAGTACTTC. It encodes CASSLEEGASYEQYF.

The chain carries TRBV12-5 and TRBJ2-2, with D unresolved. Germline loops: CDR1 LGHNT, CDR2 FRNRAP. Trimming took 2 bases from V and 1 from J, leaving 8 bases between them. The CDR3 spans 15 residues. The CDR3 protein is CASGLYAGNTGELFF. The CDR3 DNA is TGTGCTAGTGGTTTGTATGCAGGGAACACCGGGGAGCTGTTTTTT.

The CDR3 loop reads CASSVTGDVTF. In nucleotides, the CDR3 is TGTGCCAGCAGCGTAACAGGGGACGTCACCTTC. The chain joins TRBV7-9 to TRBJ1-2; 7 bases are a match to TRBD1. This CDR3 is 11 amino acids long. V gave up 5 bases and J gave up 13 bases; unmatched junction bases: 7. Germline loops: CDR1 SEHNR, CDR2 FQNEAQ (reference sequence).